These T cell receptor beta chains were read from a single sample in a study of T-cell reconstitution after alpha-beta-depleted transplantation in children. TCRdb passed the PCR reads through MiXCR, listing each CDR3 protein once. The sample lists hundreds of thousands of distinct CDR3 sequences; roughly a tenth were seen once. Source: PBMCs from the stem cell graft donor, taken from the stem cell graft. Receptors were obtained from a human donor who donated a stem cell graft to a child with acute lymphoblastic leukemia. The CDR3 runs from the conserved cysteine through the conserved F or W. A D gene is named only where the DNA matches it firmly.

d_gene: .
v_gene: TRBV20-1
CDR3aa: CSASGAGDVNEKLFF

d_gene: TRBD1
v_gene: TRBV3-1
CDR3aa: CASSHRTGGNQPQHF

d_gene: .
v_gene: TRBV27
CDR3aa: CASRGNSFATNEKLFF

d_gene: TRBD2
v_gene: TRBV12-3/TRBV12-4
CDR3aa: CASSLGMLRERRNEQFF

d_gene: .
v_gene: TRBV7-8
CDR3aa: CASSPGTRGFF

d_gene: .
v_gene: TRBV3-1
CDR3aa: CASSPGPTGELFF

d_gene: TRBD1
v_gene: TRBV7-9
CDR3aa: CASSSHRGPWAYEQYF

d_gene: .
v_gene: TRBV5-1
CDR3aa: CASSLWQASYEQYF

d_gene: TRBD2
v_gene: TRBV5-1
CDR3aa: CASSSGLVPGELFF

d_gene: .
v_gene: TRBV12-3/TRBV12-4
CDR3aa: CASSPISDNYGYTF

d_gene: TRBD1
v_gene: TRBV29-1
CDR3aa: CSVQDRATYNEQFF

d_gene: .
v_gene: TRBV25-1
CDR3aa: CASSELLRGDYNEQFF

d_gene: .
v_gene: TRBV4-2
CDR3aa: CASSQGAEGVYEQYF

d_gene: TRBD2
v_gene: TRBV20-1
CDR3aa: CSAWGGGETQYF

d_gene: .
v_gene: TRBV5-6
CDR3aa: CASSLGPRSGNTIYF

d_gene: .
v_gene: TRBV4-1
CDR3aa: CASSRRGDGYMEGYTF

d_gene: .
v_gene: TRBV11-2
CDR3aa: CASSLPDTEAFF

d_gene: TRBD1
v_gene: TRBV12-3/TRBV12-4
CDR3aa: CASSLDRTPYEQYF

d_gene: .
v_gene: TRBV2
CDR3aa: CASSQGIGELFF

d_gene: .
v_gene: TRBV6-5
CDR3aa: CASSYEGLRGSPLHF

d_gene: .
v_gene: TRBV28
CDR3aa: CASSLGDSLTYEQYF